This entry lists 18 T cell receptor beta chains sequenced from one sample in a study of technical replicates of blood from a handful of donors. Sequencing was performed with immunoSEQ multiplex PCR; in TCRdb, only in-frame clones are kept and a portion is missing. The data show tens of thousands of clones, about 96% seen once. The material sequenced was T cells isolated from PBMCs. The receptors shown here come from a human donor in good health.

V usage is TRBV7-2 and J usage is TRBJ2-7; D ambiguous. The CDR3 spans 15 residues. The germline CDR1 and CDR2 sequences are SGHTA and FQGNSA. Between the trimmed V and J ends, which lost 0 bases and 1 base, there was a span of 10 bases. The DNA of the CDR3 is TGTGCCAGCAGCTTAGCGCATGGCGGTTCCTACGAGCAGTACTTC. Amino acid sequence: CASSLAHGGSYEQYF.

The chain joins TRBV5-1 to TRBJ2-3; 8 bases line up with TRBD2. CDR1 is SGHRS and CDR2 is YFSETQ in the germline V gene. V lost 1 base, J lost 6 bases, and 16 bases stayed unmatched. This CDR3 is 18 amino acids long. The CDR3: CASSLSTGGLVMADTQYF. CDR3 sequence (DNA): TGCGCCAGCAGCTTGAGCACGGGAGGGCTTGTTATGGCGGATACGCAGTATTTT.

The chain links TRBV2 to TRBJ1-2; 9 nucleotides align to TRBD1. This CDR3 has 16 residues. V lost 6 bases to trimming and J lost 6 bases; unmatched junction nucleotides: 14. Germline V gene sequence: CDR1 SNHLY, CDR2 FYNNEI. This CDR3 is CASSLQHRGLGDGYTF. The CDR3 nucleotides are TGTGCCAGCAGCCTCCAGCACAGGGGGCTAGGAGATGGCTACACCTTC.

This clone was counted once. V gene TRBV6-5 combines with J gene TRBJ2-1; weak D call: TRBD2 (6 bases). Trimming stripped 0 bases from V and 5 bases from J, with 14 bases between. The CDR3 has 16 residues. Germline V CDR1 and CDR2: MNHEY, SVGAGI. CDR3: CASSYSSGEVDNEQFF. Written as DNA, the CDR3 is TGTGCCAGCAGTTACTCTTCGGGAGAGGTGGACAATGAGCAGTTCTTC.

This clone was seen a single time. This chain links TRBV13 with TRBJ2-4; D possibly corresponds to TRBD2 (6 bases). Germline V gene sequence: CDR1 PRHDT, CDR2 FYEKMQ (reference sequence). V was clipped by 3 bases and J by 5 bases, with 11 bases between them. This CDR3 has 14 residues. Here the CDR3 DNA reads TGTGCCAGCAGCTTTGGCAGGGAGGAAAACATTCAGTACTTC. As protein: CASSFGREENIQYF.

This chain links TRBV4-1 with TRBJ1-5; D gene unclear. Trimming removed 4 bases from V and 6 bases from J, with 13 bases in between. The CDR3 covers 14 residues. Germline V gene lookup returns CDR1 MGHRA and CDR2 YSYEKL. CDR3 protein: CASSRGGESQPQHF. The CDR3 DNA is TGCGCCAGCAGCCGAGGCGGGGAAAGTCAGCCCCAGCATTTT.

V usage is TRBV6-5 and J usage is TRBJ2-7, with a possible D match to TRBD2 (6 bases). Germline loops: CDR1 MNHEY, CDR2 SVGAGI. This CDR3 comprises 15 residues. The V end was cut by 5 bases, the J end by 5 bases, with 19 bases between. CDR3 coding DNA: TGTGCCAGCAGTGCACCGGGACTGGCAAACAACGAGCAGTACTTC. Protein product: CASSAPGLANNEQYF.

J is TRBJ2-6 and V is TRBV5-8; D ambiguous. CDR3 length: 15 amino acids. Germline CDR1 reads SGHTS; CDR2 reads YDEGEE. V shed 2 bases and J shed 0 bases, with 6 bases lying between them. The CDR3 protein is CASSFKRSGANVLTF. The CDR3 DNA is TGTGCCAGCAGCTTTAAGCGCTCTGGGGCCAACGTCCTGACTTTC.

The chain links TRBV5-4 to TRBJ2-7; no definite D call. This CDR3 is built from 13 residues. Germline values: CDR1 SGHNT, CDR2 YYREEE (reference sequence). V was clipped by 1 base and J by 3 bases, with 8 bases between them. This CDR3 is CASSLTPLYEQYF. The CDR3, as DNA: TGTGCCAGCAGCTTGACTCCACTCTACGAGCAGTACTTC.

The chain combines TRBV11-2 with TRBJ2-7, with 11 nucleotides matching TRBD2. V lost 5 bases, J lost 3 bases, and 3 bases stayed unmatched. The CDR3 totals 14 residues. The germline V gene encodes CDR1 SGHAT and CDR2 FQNNGV. CDR3 sequence: CASSAGTSGYEQYF. As DNA, the CDR3 is TGTGCCAGCAGCGCCGGGACTAGCGGCTACGAGCAGTACTTC.

The chain has TRBV7-9 and TRBJ2-3; D remains ambiguous. Per germline, CDR1 SEHNR and CDR2 FQNEAQ (reference sequence). Trimming took off 5 bases at V and 0 bases at J, with 9 bases between the two ends. CDR3 length equals 14 residues. This CDR3 is CASSITTSTDTQYF. The CDR3 coding sequence is TGTGCCAGCAGCATTACTACTAGCACAGATACGCAGTATTTT.

The V gene is TRBV19, the J gene TRBJ1-5; 9 positions match TRBD1. In germline, CDR1 is LNHDA, CDR2 SQIVND (reference sequence). The CDR3 has 16 amino acids. V shed 1 base and J 3 bases; nucleotides not matched to a gene: 4. This CDR3 is CASSIVDRGYNQPQHF. CDR3 in DNA: TGTGCCAGTAGTATAGTGGACAGGGGTTACAATCAGCCCCAGCATTTT.

This chain connects TRBV7-9 to TRBJ1-3; 7 positions match TRBD1. V was clipped by 0 bases and J by 3 bases; unmatched bases: 5. This CDR3 spans 16 amino acids. Germline V gene lookup returns CDR1 SEHNR and CDR2 FQNEAQ (reference sequence). The CDR3 region is CASSLAYRGGGNTIYF. In DNA form, the CDR3 reads TGTGCCAGCAGCTTAGCTTACAGGGGAGGTGGAAACACCATATATTTT.

The V call is TRBV15, the J call TRBJ1-1; a weak D match, TRBD1 (6 bases). The V and J ends lost 5 bases and 5 bases respectively, with 9 bases between them. The CDR3 length is 12 residues. Germline lookup yields CDR1 LNHNV and CDR2 YYDKDF (reference sequence). The CDR3 reads CATSPGQTEAFF. CDR3 sequence (DNA): TGTGCCACCAGCCCGGGACAAACTGAAGCTTTCTTT.

The sample holds one count of this clone. V and J are TRBV6-6 and TRBJ2-5, with D perhaps TRBD2 (5 bases). V shed 7 bases and J shed 5 bases, with 14 bases lying between them. This CDR3 has 13 residues. Germline CDR1 MNHNY, CDR2 SVGAGI (reference sequence). CDR3 DNA sequence: TGTGCCAGCACCCGAGAGCGGCGGGAGACCCAGTACTTC. It yields the protein CASTRERRETQYF.

This chain joins TRBV28 and TRBJ2-3; D unclear. The CDR3 is 13 residues long. V lost 6 bases and J 0 bases, leaving 7 bases between the germline ends. Germline lookup yields CDR1 MDHEN and CDR2 SYDVKM. The CDR3 region has the DNA TGTGCCAGCAGCCCTACTAGCACAGATACGCAGTATTTT. This translates into CASSPTSTDTQYF.

The chain joins TRBV6-5 to TRBJ1-2; D gene uncertain. The CDR3 has 16 amino acids. Germline-derived CDR1 and CDR2 are MNHEY and SVGAGI. V lost 1 base and J 4 bases, leaving 16 bases between the germline ends. CDR3 DNA sequence: TGTGCCAGCAGTTACTTGGGCCCCACGGAAAGCTATGGCTACACCTTC. Translating gives CASSYLGPTESYGYTF.

A few counts support this clone. The chain uses TRBV2 and TRBJ1-3, with D possibly matching TRBD1 (6 bases). CDR3 length: 14 amino acids. Deletions cut 6 bases from V and 2 bases from J, with 11 bases between. Germline CDR1 and CDR2: SNHLY and FYNNEI. The CDR3, as DNA: TGTGCCAGCAGCACAGGGAGCCCTGGAAACACCATATATTTT. Protein: CASSTGSPGNTIYF.